The present T cell receptor (beta chain) was sequenced within a study of blood T cell repertoires in COVID-19. The wider study: Samples taken during acute and convalescent COVID-19 were collected in the United States, Italy and Spain. The cDNA or gDNA used as material had been derived from T cells, B-cell-depleted T cells, or PBMCs.

The CDR3 has 17 residues. CDR1 and CDR2 (germline): MDHEN, SYDVKM. With V trimmed by 7 bases and J by 4 bases, 17 bases remained unmatched. Authors' analysis steps: Amplification of reference gene primers provided the estimated nucleated cell counts. TCRdb's copy holds only in-frame clones and misses some; the assay was immunoSEQ multiplex PCR. The V and J calls and the clone size are those of that table, but D and trimming were determined from the DNA. The profile shows 76,000 or so clones, approximately 88% of them singletons. The sample comprised peripheral blood. This rearrangement joins TRBV28 to TRBJ2-3, with TRBD2 matching 7 bases. The receptor was derived from a man aged 25 to 45 with acute or convalescent COVID-19. The DNA of the CDR3 is TGTGCCAGCACCCCCGGGGGGATAGCGGATATAGCAGATACGCAGTATTTT. Its protein is CASTPGGIADIADTQYF.